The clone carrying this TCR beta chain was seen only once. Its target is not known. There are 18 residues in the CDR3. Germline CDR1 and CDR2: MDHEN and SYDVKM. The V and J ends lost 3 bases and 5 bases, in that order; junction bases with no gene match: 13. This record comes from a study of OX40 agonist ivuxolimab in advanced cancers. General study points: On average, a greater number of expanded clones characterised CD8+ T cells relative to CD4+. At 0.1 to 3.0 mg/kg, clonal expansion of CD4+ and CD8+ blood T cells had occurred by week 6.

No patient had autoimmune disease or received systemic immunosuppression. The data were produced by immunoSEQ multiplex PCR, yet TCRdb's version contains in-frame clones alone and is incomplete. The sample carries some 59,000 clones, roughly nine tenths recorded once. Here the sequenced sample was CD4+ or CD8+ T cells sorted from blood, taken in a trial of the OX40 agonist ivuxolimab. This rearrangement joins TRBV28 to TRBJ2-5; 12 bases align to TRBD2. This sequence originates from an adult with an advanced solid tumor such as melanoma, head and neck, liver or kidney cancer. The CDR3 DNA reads TGTGCCAGCAGTTTGAGTATGGCTAGCGGGAGGGCCGTCGAGACCCAGTACTTC. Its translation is CASSLSMASGRAVETQYF. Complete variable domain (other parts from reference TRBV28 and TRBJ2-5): DVKVTQSSRYLVKRTGEKVFLECVQDMDHENMFWYRQDPGLGLRLIYFSYDVKMKEKGDIPEGYSVSREKKERFSLILESASTNQTSMYLCASSLSMASGRAVETQYFGPGTRLLVL.